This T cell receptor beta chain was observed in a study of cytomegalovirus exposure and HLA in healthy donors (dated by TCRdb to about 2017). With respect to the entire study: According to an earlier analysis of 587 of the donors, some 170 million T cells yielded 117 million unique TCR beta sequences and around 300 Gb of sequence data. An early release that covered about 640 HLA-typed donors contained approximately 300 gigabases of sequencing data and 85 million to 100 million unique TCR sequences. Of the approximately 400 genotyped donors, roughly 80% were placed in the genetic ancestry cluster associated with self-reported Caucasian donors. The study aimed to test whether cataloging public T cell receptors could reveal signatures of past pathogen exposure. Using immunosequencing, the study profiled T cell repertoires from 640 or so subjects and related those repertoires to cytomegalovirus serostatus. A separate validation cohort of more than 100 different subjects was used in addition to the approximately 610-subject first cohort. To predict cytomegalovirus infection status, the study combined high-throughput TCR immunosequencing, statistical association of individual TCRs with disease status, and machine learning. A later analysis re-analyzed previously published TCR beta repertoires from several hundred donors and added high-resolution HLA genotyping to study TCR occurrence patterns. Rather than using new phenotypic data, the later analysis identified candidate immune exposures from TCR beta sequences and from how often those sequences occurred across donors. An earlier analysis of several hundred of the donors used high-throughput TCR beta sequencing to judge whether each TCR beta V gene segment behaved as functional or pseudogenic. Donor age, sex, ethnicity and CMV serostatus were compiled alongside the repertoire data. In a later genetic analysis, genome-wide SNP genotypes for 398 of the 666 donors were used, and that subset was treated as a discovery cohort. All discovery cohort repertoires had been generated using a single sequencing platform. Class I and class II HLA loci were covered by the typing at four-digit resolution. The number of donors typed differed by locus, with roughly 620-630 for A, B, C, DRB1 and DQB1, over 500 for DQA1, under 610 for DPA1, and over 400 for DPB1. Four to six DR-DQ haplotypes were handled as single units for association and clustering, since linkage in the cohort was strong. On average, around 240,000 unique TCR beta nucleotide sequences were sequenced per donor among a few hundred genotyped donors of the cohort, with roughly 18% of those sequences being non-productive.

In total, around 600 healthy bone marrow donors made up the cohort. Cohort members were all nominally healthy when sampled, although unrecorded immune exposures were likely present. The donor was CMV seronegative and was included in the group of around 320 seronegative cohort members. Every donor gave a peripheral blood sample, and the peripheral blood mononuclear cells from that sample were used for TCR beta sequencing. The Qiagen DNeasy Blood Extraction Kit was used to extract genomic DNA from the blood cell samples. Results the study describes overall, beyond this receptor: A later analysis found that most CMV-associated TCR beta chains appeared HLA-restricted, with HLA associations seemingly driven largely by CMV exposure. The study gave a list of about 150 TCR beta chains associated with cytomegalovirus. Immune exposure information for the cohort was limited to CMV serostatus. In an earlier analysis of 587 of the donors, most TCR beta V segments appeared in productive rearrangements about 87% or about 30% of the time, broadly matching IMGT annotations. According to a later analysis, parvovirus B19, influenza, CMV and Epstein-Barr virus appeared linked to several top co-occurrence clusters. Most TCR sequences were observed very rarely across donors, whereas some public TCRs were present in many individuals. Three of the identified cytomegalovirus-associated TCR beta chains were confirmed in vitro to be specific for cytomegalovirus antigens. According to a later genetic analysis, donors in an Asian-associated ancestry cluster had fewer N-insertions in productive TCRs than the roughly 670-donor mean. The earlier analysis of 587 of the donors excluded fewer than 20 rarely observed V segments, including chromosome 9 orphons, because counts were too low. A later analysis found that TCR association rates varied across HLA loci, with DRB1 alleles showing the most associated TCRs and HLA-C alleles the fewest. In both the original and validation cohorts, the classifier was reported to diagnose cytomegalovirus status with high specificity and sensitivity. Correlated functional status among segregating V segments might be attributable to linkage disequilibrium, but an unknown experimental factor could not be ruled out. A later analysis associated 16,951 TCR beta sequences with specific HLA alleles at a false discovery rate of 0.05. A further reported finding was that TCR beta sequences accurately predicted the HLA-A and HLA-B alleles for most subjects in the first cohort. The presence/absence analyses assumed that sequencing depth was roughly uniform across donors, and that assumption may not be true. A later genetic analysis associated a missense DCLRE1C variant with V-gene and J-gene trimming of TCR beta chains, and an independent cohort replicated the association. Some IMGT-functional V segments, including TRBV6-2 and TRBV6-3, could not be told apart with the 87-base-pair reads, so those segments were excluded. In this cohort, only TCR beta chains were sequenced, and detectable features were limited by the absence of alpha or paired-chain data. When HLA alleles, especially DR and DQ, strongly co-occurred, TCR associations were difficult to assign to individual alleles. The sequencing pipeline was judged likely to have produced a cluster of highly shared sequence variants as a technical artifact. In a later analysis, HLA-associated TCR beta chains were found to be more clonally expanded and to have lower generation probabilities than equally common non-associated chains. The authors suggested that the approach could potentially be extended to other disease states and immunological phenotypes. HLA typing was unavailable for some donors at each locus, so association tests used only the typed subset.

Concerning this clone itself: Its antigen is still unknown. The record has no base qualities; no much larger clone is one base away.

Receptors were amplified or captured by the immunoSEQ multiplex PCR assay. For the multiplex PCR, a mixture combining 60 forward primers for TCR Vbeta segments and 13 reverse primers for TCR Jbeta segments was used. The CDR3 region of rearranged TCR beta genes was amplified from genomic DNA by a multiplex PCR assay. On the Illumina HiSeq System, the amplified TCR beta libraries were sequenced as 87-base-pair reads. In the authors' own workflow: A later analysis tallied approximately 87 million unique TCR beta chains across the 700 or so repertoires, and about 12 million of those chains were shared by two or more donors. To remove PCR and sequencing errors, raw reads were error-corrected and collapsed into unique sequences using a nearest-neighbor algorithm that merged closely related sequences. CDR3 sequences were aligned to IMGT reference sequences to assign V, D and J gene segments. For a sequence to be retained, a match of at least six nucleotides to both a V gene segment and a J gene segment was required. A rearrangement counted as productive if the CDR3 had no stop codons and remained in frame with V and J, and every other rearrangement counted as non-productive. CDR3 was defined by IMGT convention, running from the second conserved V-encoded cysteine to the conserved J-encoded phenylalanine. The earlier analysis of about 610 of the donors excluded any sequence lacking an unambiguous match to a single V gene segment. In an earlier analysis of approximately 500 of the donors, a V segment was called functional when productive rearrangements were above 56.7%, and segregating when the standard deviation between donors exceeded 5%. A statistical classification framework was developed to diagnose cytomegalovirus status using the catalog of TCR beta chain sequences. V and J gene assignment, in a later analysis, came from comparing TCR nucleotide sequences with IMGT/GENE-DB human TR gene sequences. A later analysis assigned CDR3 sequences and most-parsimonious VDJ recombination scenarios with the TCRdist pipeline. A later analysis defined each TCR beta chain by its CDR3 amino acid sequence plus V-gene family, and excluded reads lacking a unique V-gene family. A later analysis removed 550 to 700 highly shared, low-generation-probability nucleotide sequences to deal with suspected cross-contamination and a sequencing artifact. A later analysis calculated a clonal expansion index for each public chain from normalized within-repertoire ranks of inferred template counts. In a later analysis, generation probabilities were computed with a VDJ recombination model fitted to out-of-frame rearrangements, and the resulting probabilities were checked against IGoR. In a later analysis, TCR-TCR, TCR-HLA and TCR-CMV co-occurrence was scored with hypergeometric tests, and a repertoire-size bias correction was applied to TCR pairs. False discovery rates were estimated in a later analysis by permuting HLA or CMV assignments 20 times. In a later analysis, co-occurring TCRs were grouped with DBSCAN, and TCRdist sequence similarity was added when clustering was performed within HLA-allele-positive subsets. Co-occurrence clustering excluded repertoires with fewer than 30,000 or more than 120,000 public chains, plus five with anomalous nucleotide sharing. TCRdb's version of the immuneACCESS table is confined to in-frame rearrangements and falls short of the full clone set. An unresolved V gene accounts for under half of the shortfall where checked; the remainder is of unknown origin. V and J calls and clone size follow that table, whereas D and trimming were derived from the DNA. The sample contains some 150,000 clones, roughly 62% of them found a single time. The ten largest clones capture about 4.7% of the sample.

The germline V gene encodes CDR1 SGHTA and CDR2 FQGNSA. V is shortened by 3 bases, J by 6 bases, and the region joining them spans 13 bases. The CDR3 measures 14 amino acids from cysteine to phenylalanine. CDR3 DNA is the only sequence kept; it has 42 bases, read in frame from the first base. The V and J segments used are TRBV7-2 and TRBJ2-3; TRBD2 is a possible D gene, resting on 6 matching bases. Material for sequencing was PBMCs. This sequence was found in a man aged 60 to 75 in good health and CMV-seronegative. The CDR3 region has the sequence CASSFELATDTQYF. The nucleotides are TGTGCCAGCAGCTTTGAACTAGCAACTGATACGCAGTATTTT.